The source of this TCR beta chain is a study of T cell responses to AZD1222 COVID-19 vaccine. Study background: Second-dose schedules of about 4 or about 12 weeks were combined.

From germline, CDR1 is LGHNA and CDR2 YNFKEQ. This CDR3 is built from 14 residues. V was shortened by 3 bases and J by 0 bases, with 8 bases between the two germline ends. Points on this clone: Antigen unknown.

Profiled with immunoSEQ multiplex PCR; TCRdb holds only in-frame clones, not every one. The table records 110,000 or so clones, approximately 90% of them present only once. Points from the study as a whole: Across the whole spike, CD4 TCRs peaked at regions 160-218 and 743-854. Among those given AZD1222, only five or six were seropositive at baseline. Increases in Spike-specific TCR breadth and depth were seen after two AZD1222 doses.

The sample here was peripheral blood, taken on day 0 of AZD1222 vaccination. The TCR comes from an adult in good health. The chain links TRBV4-2 to TRBJ1-2, with D maybe TRBD1 (5 bases). The CDR3 DNA reads as TGTGCCAGCAGCCACCAGGGAGCTAACTATGGCTACACCTTC. Residues: CASSHQGANYGYTF.